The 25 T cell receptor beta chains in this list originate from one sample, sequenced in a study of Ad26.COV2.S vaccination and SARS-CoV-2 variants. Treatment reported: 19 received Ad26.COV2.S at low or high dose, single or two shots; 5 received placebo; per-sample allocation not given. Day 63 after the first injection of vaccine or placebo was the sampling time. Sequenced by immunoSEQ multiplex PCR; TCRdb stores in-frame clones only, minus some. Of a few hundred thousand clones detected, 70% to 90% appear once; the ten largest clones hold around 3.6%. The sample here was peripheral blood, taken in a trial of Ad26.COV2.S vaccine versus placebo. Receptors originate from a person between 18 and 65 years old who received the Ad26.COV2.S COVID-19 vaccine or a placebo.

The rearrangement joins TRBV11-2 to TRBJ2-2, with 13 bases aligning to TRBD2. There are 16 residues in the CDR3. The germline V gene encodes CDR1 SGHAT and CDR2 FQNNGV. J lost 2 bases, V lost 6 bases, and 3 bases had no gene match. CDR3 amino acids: CASRRLAGGNTGELFF. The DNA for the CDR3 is TGTGCCAGCAGGCGACTAGCGGGGGGAAACACCGGGGAGCTGTTTTTT.

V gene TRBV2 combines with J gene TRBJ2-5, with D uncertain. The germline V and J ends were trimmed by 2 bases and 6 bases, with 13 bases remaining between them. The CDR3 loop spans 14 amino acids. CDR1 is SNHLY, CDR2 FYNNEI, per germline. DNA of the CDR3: TGTGCCAGCAGTGAAAGGAGCATCAGAAAGACCCAGTACTTC. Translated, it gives CASSERSIRKTQYF.

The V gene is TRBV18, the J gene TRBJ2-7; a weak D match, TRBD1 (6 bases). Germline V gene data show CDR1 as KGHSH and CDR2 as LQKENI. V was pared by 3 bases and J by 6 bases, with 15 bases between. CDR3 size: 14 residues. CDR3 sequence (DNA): TGTGCCAGCTCACCCGACAGCCCACAGGGCGAGCAGTACTTC. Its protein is CASSPDSPQGEQYF.

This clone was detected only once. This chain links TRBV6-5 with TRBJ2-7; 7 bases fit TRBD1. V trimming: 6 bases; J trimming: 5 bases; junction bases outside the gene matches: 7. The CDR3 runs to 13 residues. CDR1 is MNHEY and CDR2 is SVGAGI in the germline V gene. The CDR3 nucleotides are TGTGCCAGCAGAGAGACAGGGTCGAACGAGCAGTACTTC. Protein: CASRETGSNEQYF.

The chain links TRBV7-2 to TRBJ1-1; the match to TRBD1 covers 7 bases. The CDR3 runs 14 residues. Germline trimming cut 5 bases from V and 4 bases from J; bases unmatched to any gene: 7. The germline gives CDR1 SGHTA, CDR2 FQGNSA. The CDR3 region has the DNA TGTGCCAGCAGCGGACAGGACCTAGGCACTGAAGCTTTCTTT. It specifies CASSGQDLGTEAFF.

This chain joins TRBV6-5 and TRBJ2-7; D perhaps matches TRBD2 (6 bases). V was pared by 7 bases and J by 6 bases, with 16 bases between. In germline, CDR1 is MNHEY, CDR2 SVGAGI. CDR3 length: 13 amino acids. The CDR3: CASKSGEVGEQYF. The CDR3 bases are TGTGCCAGCAAATCGGGGGAGGTGGGCGAGCAGTACTTC.

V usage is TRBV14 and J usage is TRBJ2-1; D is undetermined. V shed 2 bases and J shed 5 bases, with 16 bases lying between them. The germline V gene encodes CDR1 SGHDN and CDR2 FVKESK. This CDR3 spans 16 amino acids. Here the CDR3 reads CASSQRLGPGDNEQFF. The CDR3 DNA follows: TGTGCCAGCAGCCAAAGACTCGGACCTGGGGACAATGAGCAGTTCTTC.

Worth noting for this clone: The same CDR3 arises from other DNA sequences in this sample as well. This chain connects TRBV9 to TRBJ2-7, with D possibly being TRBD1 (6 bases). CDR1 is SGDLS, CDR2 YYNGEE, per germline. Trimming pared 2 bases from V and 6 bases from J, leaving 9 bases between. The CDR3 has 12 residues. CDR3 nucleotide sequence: TGTGCCAGCAGCGTTACAGGGTCCGAGCAGTACTTC. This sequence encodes CASSVTGSEQYF.

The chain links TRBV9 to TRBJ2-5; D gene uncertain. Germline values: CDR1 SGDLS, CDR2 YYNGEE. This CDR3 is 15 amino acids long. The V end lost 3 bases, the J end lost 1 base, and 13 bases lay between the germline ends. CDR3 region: CASSASPRLQETQYF. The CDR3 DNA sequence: TGTGCCAGCAGCGCCAGCCCACGGCTCCAAGAGACCCAGTACTTC.

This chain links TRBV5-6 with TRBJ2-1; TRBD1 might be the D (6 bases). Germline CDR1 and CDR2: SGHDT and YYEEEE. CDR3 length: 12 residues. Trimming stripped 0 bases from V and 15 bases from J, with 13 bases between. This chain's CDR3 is CASSLASVTGFF. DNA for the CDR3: TGTGCCAGCAGCTTGGCCTCCGTGACAGGGTTCTTC.

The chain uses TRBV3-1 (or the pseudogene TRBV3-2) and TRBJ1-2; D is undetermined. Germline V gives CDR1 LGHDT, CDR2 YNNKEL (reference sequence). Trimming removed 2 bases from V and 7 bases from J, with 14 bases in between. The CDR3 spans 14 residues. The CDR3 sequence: CASSQRVQEGGYTF. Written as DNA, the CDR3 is TGTGCCAGCAGCCAAAGGGTTCAGGAAGGTGGCTACACCTTC.

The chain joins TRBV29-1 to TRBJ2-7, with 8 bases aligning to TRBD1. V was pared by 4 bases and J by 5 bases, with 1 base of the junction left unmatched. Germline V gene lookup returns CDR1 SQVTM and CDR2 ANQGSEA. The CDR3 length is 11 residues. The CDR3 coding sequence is TGCAGCGTTGGACAGGGGAACGAGCAGTACTTC. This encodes CSVGQGNEQYF.

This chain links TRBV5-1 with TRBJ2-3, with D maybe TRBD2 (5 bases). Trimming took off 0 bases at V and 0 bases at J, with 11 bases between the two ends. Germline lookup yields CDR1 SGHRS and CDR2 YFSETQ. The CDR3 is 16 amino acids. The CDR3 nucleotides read TGCGCCAGCAGCTTGGTCGGGCGGGCTAGCACAGATACGCAGTATTTT. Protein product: CASSLVGRASTDTQYF. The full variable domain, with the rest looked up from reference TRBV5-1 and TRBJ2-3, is KAGVTQTPRYLIKTRGQQVTLSCSPISGHRSVSWYQQTPGQGLQFLFEYFSETQRNKGNFPGRFSGRQFSNSRSEMNVSTLELGDSALYLCASSLVGRASTDTQYFGPGTRLTVL.

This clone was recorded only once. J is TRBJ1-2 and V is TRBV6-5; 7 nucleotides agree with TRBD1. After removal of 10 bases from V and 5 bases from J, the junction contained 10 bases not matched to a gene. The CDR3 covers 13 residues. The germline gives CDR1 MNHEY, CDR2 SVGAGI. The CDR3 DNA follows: TGTGCCACCTCGATGACAGGGAATTATGGCTACACCTTC. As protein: CATSMTGNYGYTF.

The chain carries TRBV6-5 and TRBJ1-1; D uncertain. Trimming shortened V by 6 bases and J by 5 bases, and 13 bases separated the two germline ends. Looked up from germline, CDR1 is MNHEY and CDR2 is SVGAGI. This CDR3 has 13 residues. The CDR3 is CASSRRGDTEAFF. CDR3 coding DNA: TGTGCCAGCAGCCGACGTGGGGATACTGAAGCTTTCTTT.

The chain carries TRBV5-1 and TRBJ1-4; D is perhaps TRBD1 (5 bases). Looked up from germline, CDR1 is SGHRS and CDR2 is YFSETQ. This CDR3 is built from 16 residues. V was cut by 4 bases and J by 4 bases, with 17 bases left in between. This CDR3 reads CASSRATGRHNEKLFF. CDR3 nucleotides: TGCGCCAGCAGCCGAGCTACGGGACGACATAATGAAAAACTGTTTTTT. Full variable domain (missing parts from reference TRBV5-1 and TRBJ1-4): KAGVTQTPRYLIKTRGQQVTLSCSPISGHRSVSWYQQTPGQGLQFLFEYFSETQRNKGNFPGRFSGRQFSNSRSEMNVSTLELGDSALYLCASSRATGRHNEKLFFGSGTQLSVL.

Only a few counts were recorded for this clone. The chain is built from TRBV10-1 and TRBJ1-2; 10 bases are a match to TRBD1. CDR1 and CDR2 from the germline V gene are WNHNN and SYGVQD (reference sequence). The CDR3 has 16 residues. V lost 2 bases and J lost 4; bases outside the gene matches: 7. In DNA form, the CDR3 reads TGCGCCAGCAGTGAGCAGAGACAGGGGGCTGTCTATGGCTACACCTTC. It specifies CASSEQRQGAVYGYTF.

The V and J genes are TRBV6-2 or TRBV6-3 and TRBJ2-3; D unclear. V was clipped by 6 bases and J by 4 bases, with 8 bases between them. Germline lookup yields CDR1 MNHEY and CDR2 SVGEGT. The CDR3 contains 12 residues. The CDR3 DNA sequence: TGTGCCAGCAGCCGCACATCAGATACGCAGTATTTT. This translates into CASSRTSDTQYF.

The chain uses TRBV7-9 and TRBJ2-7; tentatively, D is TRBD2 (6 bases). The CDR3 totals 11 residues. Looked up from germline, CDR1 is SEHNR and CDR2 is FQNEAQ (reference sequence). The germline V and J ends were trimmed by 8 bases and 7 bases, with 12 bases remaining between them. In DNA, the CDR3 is TGTGCCAGCGCCGTGGGGAGGGAGCAGTACTTC. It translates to CASAVGREQYF.

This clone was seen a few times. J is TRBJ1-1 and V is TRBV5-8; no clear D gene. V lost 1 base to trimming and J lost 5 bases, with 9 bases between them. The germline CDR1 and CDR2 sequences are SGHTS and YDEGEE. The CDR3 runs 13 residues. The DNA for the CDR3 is TGTGCCAGCAGCTTGTGGACCAGTACTGAAGCTTTCTTT. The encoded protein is CASSLWTSTEAFF.

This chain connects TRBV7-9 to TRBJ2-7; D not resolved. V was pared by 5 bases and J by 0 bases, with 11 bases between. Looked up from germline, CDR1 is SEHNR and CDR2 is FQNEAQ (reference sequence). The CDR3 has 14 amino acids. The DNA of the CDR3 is TGTGCCAGCAGCCCAATTGGAAGCTCCTACGAGCAGTACTTC. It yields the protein CASSPIGSSYEQYF.

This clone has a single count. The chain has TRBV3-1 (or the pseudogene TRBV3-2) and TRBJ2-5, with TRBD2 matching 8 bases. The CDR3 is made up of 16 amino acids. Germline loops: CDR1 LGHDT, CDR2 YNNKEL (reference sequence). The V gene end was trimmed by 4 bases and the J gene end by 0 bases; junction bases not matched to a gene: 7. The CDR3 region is CASSLPLAGYQETQYF. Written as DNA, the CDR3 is TGTGCCAGCAGCCTCCCCTTAGCGGGGTACCAAGAGACCCAGTACTTC.

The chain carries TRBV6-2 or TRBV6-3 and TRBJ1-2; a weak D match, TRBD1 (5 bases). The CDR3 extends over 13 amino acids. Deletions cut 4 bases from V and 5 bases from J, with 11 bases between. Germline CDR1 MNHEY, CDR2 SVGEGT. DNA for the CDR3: TGTGCCAGCAGTTTGTACAAGGGGTATGGCTACACCTTC. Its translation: CASSLYKGYGYTF.

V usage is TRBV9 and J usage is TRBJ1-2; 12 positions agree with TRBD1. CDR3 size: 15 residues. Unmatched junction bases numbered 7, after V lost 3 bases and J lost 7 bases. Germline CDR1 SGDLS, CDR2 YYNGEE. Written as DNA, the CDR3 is TGTGCCAGCAGCGACTCTGGGACAGGGGGCTTTGGCTACACCTTC. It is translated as CASSDSGTGGFGYTF.

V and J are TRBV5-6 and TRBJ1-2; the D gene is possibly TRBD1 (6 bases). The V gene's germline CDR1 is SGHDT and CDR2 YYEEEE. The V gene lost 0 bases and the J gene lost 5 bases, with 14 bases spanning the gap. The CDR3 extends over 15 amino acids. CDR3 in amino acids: CASSLVGGAGYGYTF. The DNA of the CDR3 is TGTGCCAGCAGCTTGGTTGGGGGCGCTGGGTATGGCTACACCTTC.